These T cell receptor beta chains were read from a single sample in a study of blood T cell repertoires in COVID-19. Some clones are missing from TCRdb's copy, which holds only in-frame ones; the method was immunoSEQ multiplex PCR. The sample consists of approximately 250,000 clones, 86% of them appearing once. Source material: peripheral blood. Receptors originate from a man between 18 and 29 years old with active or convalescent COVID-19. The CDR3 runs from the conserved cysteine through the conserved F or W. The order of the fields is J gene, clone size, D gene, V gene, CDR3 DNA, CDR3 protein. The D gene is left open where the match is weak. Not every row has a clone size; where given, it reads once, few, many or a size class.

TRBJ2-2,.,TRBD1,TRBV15,TGTGCCACCAGCAGATTAGGACAGGGGATGGCCGGGGAGCTGTTTTTT,CATSRLGQGMAGELFF
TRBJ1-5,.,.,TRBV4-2,TGTGCCAGCAGCCAAGTGGAGTTAGGTCAGCCCCAGCATTTT,CASSQVELGQPQHF
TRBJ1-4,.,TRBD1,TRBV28,TGTGCCAGCAGTTCCCCTCCGGGACAGGGGTATGAAAAACTGTTTTTT,CASSSPPGQGYEKLFF
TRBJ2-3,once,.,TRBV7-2,TGTGCCAGCAGCTTAGATTACACAGATACGCAGTATTTT,CASSLDYTDTQYF
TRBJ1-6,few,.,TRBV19,TGTGCCAGTAGACAGCACGGCGATAATTCACCCCTCCACTTT,CASRQHGDNSPLHF
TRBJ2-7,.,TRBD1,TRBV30,TGTGCCTGGAGTGCTACAGGGGCTGGGGAGCAGTACTTC,CAWSATGAGEQYF
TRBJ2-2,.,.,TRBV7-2,TGTGCCAGCAGCGGGACAAGAACCGGGGAGCTGTTTTTT,CASSGTRTGELFF
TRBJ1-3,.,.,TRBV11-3,TGTGCCAGCAGCTTATCAGGTGCTGGAAACACCATATATTTT,CASSLSGAGNTIYF
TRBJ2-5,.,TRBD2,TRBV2,TGTGCCAGCAGTCTCCTAGCGGGAACAAAGACCCAGTACTTC,CASSLLAGTKTQYF
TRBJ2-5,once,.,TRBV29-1,TGCAGCGTTGCGGGATCCAGGGGATCAGGAGAGACCCAGTACTTC,CSVAGSRGSGETQYF
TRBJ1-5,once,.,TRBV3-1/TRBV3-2,TGTGCCAGCAGCCAAGGCCGGGGCAATCAGCCCCAGCATTTT,CASSQGRGNQPQHF
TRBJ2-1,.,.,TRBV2,TGTGCCAGCACCGAAGGGGGGGAGCCTTTCGATGAGCAGTTCTTC,CASTEGGEPFDEQFF
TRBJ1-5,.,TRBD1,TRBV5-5,TGTGCCAGCAGCAGGACAGGGGAATTTCAGCCCCAGCATTTT,CASSRTGEFQPQHF
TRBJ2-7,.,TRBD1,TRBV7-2,TGTGCCAGCAGCTTAGGGACAGGGTCGGGCTCCTACGAGCAGTACTTC,CASSLGTGSGSYEQYF
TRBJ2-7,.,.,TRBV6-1,TGTGCCAGCAGTGACGGGGTGGTCTACGAGCAGTACTTC,CASSDGVVYEQYF
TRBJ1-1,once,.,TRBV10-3,TGTGCCACCTCGGGCCGACTAGGGACTGAAGCTTTCTTT,CATSGRLGTEAFF
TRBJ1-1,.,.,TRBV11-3,TGTGCCAGCAGCTTTGAAGGGGCGATCTACACTGAAGCTTTCTTT,CASSFEGAIYTEAFF
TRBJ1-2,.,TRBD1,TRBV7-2,TGTGCCAGCAGCGTTAGGCCGGGACAGTTGTATGGCTACACCTTC,CASSVRPGQLYGYTF
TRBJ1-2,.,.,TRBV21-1,TGTGCCAGCAGCAAAGTAGGACTTACTATCGGCTACACCTTC,CASSKVGLTIGYTF
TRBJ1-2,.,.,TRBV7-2,TGTGCCAGCAGCTTAGGGCAGGGGTATGGCTACACCTTC,CASSLGQGYGYTF
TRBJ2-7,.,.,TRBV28,TGTGCCAGCAGTCCAGACGGGAGCTCCTACGAGCAGTACTTC,CASSPDGSSYEQYF
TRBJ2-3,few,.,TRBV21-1,TGTGCCAGCACAATTGCGAGTCGGGGCACAGATACGCAGTATTTT,CASTIASRGTDTQYF
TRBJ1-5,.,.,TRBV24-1,TGTGCCACCAGTGATTCTGGGAGATCCAATCAGCCCCAGCATTTT,CATSDSGRSNQPQHF
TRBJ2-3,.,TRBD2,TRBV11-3,TGTGCCAGCAGCCCCCACCTGTCAGCGGGGGGAGATACGCAGTATTTT,CASSPHLSAGGDTQYF
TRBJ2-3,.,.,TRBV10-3,TGTGCCATCAGGACCTCGGAGGGTACCGATACGCAGTATTTT,CAIRTSEGTDTQYF
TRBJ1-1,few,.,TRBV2,TGTGCCAGCAGTGTTCTGAGTGAAGCTTTCTTT,CASSVLSEAFF
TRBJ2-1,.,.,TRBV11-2,TGTGCCAGCAGCTCAGACCCTACCTACAATGAGCAGTTCTTC,CASSSDPTYNEQFF
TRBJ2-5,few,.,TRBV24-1,TGTGCCACCAGTGACCTACCAGGGGCGAGTCTAGAGACCCAGTACTTC,CATSDLPGASLETQYF
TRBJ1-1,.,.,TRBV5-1,TGCGCCAGCAAGGACCCTGGCGGCAGGGTTATGAACACTGAAGCTTTCTTT,CASKDPGGRVMNTEAFF
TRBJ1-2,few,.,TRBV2,TGTGCCAGCCACGGAACGGGGGGAGGCTACACCTTC,CASHGTGGGYTF
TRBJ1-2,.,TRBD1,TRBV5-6,TGTGCCAGCAGCATCGGACAGGGGGCATACTACACCTTC,CASSIGQGAYYTF
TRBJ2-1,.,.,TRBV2,TGTGCCAGCGTGACAGGACGTAATGAGCAGTTCTTC,CASVTGRNEQFF
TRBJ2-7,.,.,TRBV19,TGTGCCAGTAGTATTTCACAGGCTGATCTTGGGGAGCAGTACTTC,CASSISQADLGEQYF
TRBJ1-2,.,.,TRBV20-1,TGCAGTGCTAGTTTCCTAACAGCTAACTATGGCTACACCTTC,CSASFLTANYGYTF
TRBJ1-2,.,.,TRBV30,TGTGCCTGGAGAGGCGGCATGAGGGTGAACTATGGCTACACCTTC,CAWRGGMRVNYGYTF
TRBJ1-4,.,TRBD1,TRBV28,TGTGCCAGCACTCCTGACCCAGGGGGCACTAATGAAAAACTGTTTTTT,CASTPDPGGTNEKLFF
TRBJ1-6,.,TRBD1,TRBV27,TGTGCCAGCAGTTTATATGGGACAGGGACTAATTCACCCCTCCACTTT,CASSLYGTGTNSPLHF
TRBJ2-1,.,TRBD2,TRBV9,TGTGCCAGCAGCGCCGGGGGGGCGGTGTTCTTC,CASSAGGAVFF
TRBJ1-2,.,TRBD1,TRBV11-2,TGTGCCAGCAGCTTAGTGCGACAGGGCCCTCAGTCTAACTATGGCTACACCTTC,CASSLVRQGPQSNYGYTF
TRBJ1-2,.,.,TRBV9,TGTGCCAGCAGCGCCGGAGATGGCTACACCTTC,CASSAGDGYTF
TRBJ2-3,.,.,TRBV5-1,TGCGCCAGCAGCTTACAGGGCGAGCCTACAGATACGCAGTATTTT,CASSLQGEPTDTQYF
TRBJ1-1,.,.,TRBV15,TGTGCCACCAGCAGAGACTCAGTCGGCGGGTCCTTGAACACTGAAGCTTTCTTT,CATSRDSVGGSLNTEAFF
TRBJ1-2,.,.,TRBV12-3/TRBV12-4,TGTGCCAGCAGTTTGACTGGGAACTATGGCTACACCTTC,CASSLTGNYGYTF
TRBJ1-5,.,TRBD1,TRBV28,TGTGCCAGTTTGGGACAGGGATATCAGCCCCAGCATTTT,CASLGQGYQPQHF
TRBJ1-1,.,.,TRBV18,TGTGCCAGCTCACCAGTGGGGTTGCAGGACATGAACACTGAAGCTTTCTTT,CASSPVGLQDMNTEAFF
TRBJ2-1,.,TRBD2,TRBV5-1,TGCGCCAGGGGGTTTAGCGGGAGTGCGGATGAGCAGTTCTTC,CARGFSGSADEQFF